This record looks at one TCR beta chain sequence and its context. Its antigen remains unidentified. Each CDR3 protein gets one entry after TCRdb re-called the 5' RACE reads with MiXCR. Altogether more than 250,000 distinct CDR3 sequences are present, about 16% being singletons, with the ten largest covering more than 20%. This record comes from a study of T-cell memory formation after mild COVID-19. Study results and caveats: CD8+ contracting clones occupied EMRA, while CD4+ ones occupied mainly CM and EM.

The CDR3 has 15 amino acids. Deletions cut 1 base from V and 2 bases from J, with 12 bases between. Per the germline V gene, CDR1 is SGHAT and CDR2 is FQNNGV. The chain is built from TRBV11-2 and TRBJ2-7, with TRBD2 as a possible D gene (5 bases). This TCR was sampled from a man younger than 35 who had mild COVID-19 (a few samples of this study predate the infection). Cell type and time point are not known. Specimen: PBMCs or a T cell subset sorted from them (not recorded which). CDR3 DNA sequence: TGTGCCAGCAGCTTAGTCTCGGGATCGGCCTACGAGCAGTACGTC. Translation: CASSLVSGSAYEQYV.